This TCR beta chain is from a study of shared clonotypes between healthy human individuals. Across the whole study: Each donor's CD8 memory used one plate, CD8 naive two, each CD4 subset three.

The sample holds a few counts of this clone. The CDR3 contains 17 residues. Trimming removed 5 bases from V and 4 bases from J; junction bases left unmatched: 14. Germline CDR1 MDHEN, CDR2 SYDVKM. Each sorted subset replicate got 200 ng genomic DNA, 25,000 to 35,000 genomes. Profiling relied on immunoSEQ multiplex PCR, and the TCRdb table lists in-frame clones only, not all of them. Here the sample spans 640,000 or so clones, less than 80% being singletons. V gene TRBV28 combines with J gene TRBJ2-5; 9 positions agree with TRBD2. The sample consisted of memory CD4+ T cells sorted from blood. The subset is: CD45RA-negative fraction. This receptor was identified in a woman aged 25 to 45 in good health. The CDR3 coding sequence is TGTGCCAGCAGTCCCATAAGGGCGGGAGGGATCAGAGAGACCCAGTACTTC. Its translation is CASSPIRAGGIRETQYF.